These 4 T cell receptor beta chains originate from one sample sequenced in a study of shared clonotypes between healthy human individuals. Data came from immunoSEQ multiplex PCR; TCRdb stores just in-frame clones and leaves some out. The repertoire holds fewer than 400,000 clones, with around 74% as singletons. Specimen: memory CD4+ T cells sorted from blood. Subset reported: CD45RA-negative fraction. These receptors were collected from a man aged 25 to 40 in good health.

The chain joins TRBV11-2 to TRBJ1-2; the D gene is possibly TRBD1 (5 bases). CDR1 is SGHAT, CDR2 FQNNGV, per germline. V lost 5 bases and J 4 bases, leaving 17 bases between the germline ends. The CDR3 totals 15 residues. The CDR3 bases are TGTGCCAGCAGCCCCAGCCTTGGGGCCACCTATGGCTACACCTTC. Translated: CASSPSLGATYGYTF.

The chain's CDR3 is CASSPTDGMNTEAFF. The CDR3 bases are TGTGCCAGCTCACCAACCGACGGAATGAACACTGAAGCTTTCTTT. The chain recombines TRBV18 with TRBJ1-1; D uncertain. V lost 2 bases and J 0 bases, leaving 10 bases between the germline ends. CDR3 size: 15 residues. The V gene's germline CDR1 is KGHSH and CDR2 LQKENI.

This clone was counted between two and nine times. The V call is TRBV18, the J call TRBJ1-1; D ambiguous. Germline V lookup: CDR1 KGHSH, CDR2 LQKENI. V was cut by 4 bases and J by 2 bases, with 8 bases left in between. CDR3 length: 13 residues. CDR3 bases: TGTGCCAGCTCACTTCACAGTAACACTGAAGCTTTCTTT. Amino acid sequence: CASSLHSNTEAFF.

This chain joins TRBV10-3 and TRBJ2-3, with TRBD1 identical over 7 bases. The CDR3 extends over 14 amino acids. Trimming took 6 bases from V and 2 from J; bases not matched to a gene: 5. CDR1 is ENHRY and CDR2 is SYGVKD in the germline V gene. This CDR3 is CAISSDRFTDTQYF. In nucleotides, the CDR3 is TGTGCCATCAGCTCGGACAGGTTCACAGATACGCAGTATTTT.